This T cell receptor beta chain was sequenced in a study of blood T cell repertoires in COVID-19. Source study methods: How many nucleated cells were present was estimated from reference gene primer amplification. TCRdb keeps only in-frame clones here, not all; method: immunoSEQ multiplex PCR. V, J and clone size are those of that table, while D and trimming were read from the DNA. The data contain almost 350,000 clones, roughly nine tenths of them seen just once; the ten biggest clones take up around 3.9%. This CDR3 comprises 13 residues. Between the trimmed V and J ends, which lost 3 bases and 2 bases, there was a span of 8 bases. Germline CDR1 reads SGHDT; CDR2 reads YYEEEE.

The V call is TRBV5-6, the J call TRBJ1-1, with a weak D call TRBD1 (6 bases). The sequence was collected from an older woman with COVID-19, enrolled during active disease. The sample was peripheral blood. CDR3 DNA sequence: TGTGCCAGCAGCTGGACAGTTAACACTGAAGCTTTCTTT. It is translated as CASSWTVNTEAFF.